One and the same sample provided the 18 T cell receptor beta chains below, sequenced in a study of T cell responses to AZD1222 COVID-19 vaccine (dated by TCRdb to the early 2020s). The library relied on the immunoSEQ multiplex PCR assay. Drawn from immuneACCESS, this table holds only the in-frame rearrangements with V and J called that TCRdb kept. Clones are partly lost; checked studies trace under half to an unresolved V gene and leave the rest unexplained. The sample includes under 130,000 clones, with approximately 88% observed a single time. 20% to 25% of the sample goes to the ten largest clones. The time point label of this sample denotes: baseline before first vaccination. The sample was peripheral blood, taken on day 0 of AZD1222 vaccination. All receptors come from an adult in good health.

The chain recombines TRBV7-9 with TRBJ1-1; D is uncertain. The length of the CDR3 is 13 residues. Trimming stripped 0 bases from V and 4 bases from J, with 6 bases between. Germline lookup yields CDR1 SEHNR and CDR2 FQNEAQ (reference sequence). This chain's CDR3 is CASSLAAATEAFF. The DNA for the CDR3 is TGTGCCAGCAGCTTAGCAGCTGCCACTGAAGCTTTCTTT.

V and J are TRBV3-1 (or the pseudogene TRBV3-2) and TRBJ1-5; 11 bases are a match to TRBD1. CDR3 length equals 14 residues. With V trimmed by 4 bases and J by 5 bases, 1 base remained unmatched. CDR1 LGHDT and CDR2 YNNKEL come from the germline V gene (reference sequence). The CDR3 sequence: CASSRTGGDQPQHF. The CDR3 bases are TGTGCCAGCAGCCGGACAGGGGGCGATCAGCCCCAGCATTTT.

V and J are TRBV7-9 and TRBJ1-1, with no clear D. CDR1 is SEHNR, CDR2 FQNEAQ, per germline (reference sequence). This CDR3 is built from 15 residues. The ends were cut back, 0 bases at V and 1 base at J, with 9 bases in the middle. The CDR3 region is CASSLAGSSNTEAFF. CDR3 coding DNA: TGTGCCAGCAGCTTAGCGGGATCCTCGAACACTGAAGCTTTCTTT.

The chain links TRBV12-3 or TRBV12-4 to TRBJ1-1, with D hard to call. The CDR3 loop spans 11 amino acids. V shed 7 bases and J shed 6 bases, with 9 bases lying between them. CDR3 DNA: TGTGCCAGCACCAAAAGTCCTGAAGCTTTCTTT. It specifies CASTKSPEAFF.

The chain joins TRBV19 to TRBJ2-7, with 8 bases identical to TRBD2. Germline V lookup: CDR1 LNHDA, CDR2 SQIVND (reference sequence). J gave up 3 bases and V 5 bases, and 9 bases lay outside the gene matches. The CDR3 extends over 15 amino acids. Here the CDR3 reads CASSLLAGQYYEQYF. The CDR3, as DNA: TGTGCCAGTAGTTTGTTAGCGGGACAATACTACGAGCAGTACTTC.

V gene TRBV7-2 combines with J gene TRBJ1-3; the match to TRBD1 covers 7 bases. The junction had 9 bases not matched to a gene; V was cut back by 5 bases and J by 5 bases. The CDR3 contains 15 residues. The V gene's germline CDR1 is SGHTA and CDR2 FQGNSA. CDR3 protein: CASSPTGNVRNTIYF. As DNA, the CDR3 is TGTGCCAGCAGCCCGACAGGGAACGTGCGAAACACCATATATTTT.

The chain uses TRBV2 and TRBJ2-4, with TRBD2 matching over 14 bases. The length of the CDR3 is 16 residues. The V and J ends lost 7 bases and 6 bases, in that order; junction bases with no gene match: 8. Per germline, CDR1 SNHLY and CDR2 FYNNEI. The CDR3: CASTRQTSGGANIQYF. The CDR3 DNA reads TGTGCCAGCACTAGGCAGACTAGCGGGGGGGCAAACATTCAGTACTTC.

The rearrangement uses TRBV5-5 and TRBJ1-5; 7 nucleotides line up with TRBD1. This CDR3 has 19 amino acids. Germline lookup yields CDR1 SGHKS and CDR2 YYEKEE (reference sequence). The junction had 16 bases not matched to a gene; V was cut back by 4 bases and J by 0 bases. This chain's CDR3 is CASSAGRGTDPFSNQPQHF. CDR3 coding DNA: TGTGCCAGCAGCGCGGGGCGAGGGACAGACCCTTTTAGCAATCAGCCCCAGCATTTT.

The J gene is TRBJ2-1, the V gene TRBV28, with D unresolved. This CDR3 has 15 residues. Trimming removed 2 bases from V and 0 bases from J, with 8 bases in between. Looked up from germline, CDR1 is MDHEN and CDR2 is SYDVKM. The CDR3 DNA reads as TGTGCCAGCAGTTTAGGCGCCGCCTCCTACAATGAGCAGTTCTTC. Its translation is CASSLGAASYNEQFF.

This chain joins TRBV5-1 and TRBJ2-1; TRBD2 matches 8 bases. V lost 4 bases and J lost 4; bases outside the gene matches: 10. The CDR3 runs 16 residues. In germline, CDR1 is SGHRS, CDR2 YFSETQ. Here the CDR3 DNA reads TGCGCCAGCAGCCCCTCTAGGAGCGGGGGTTACAATGAGCAGTTCTTC. Its protein product is CASSPSRSGGYNEQFF.

This rearrangement joins TRBV30 to TRBJ1-6; D unresolved. Germline V gene data show CDR1 as GTSNPN and CDR2 as SVGIG (reference sequence). Trimming shortened V by 5 bases and J by 8 bases, and 10 bases separated the two germline ends. This CDR3 is built from 12 residues. The CDR3 nucleotides read TGTGCCTGGTCGCCTTCAGATTCACCCCTCCACTTT. Amino acid sequence: CAWSPSDSPLHF. The full variable domain, with the rest looked up from reference TRBV30 and TRBJ1-6, is SQTIHQWPATLVQPVGSPLSLECTVEGTSNPNLYWYRQAAGRGLQLLFYSVGIGQISSEVPQNLSASRPQDRQFILSSKKLLLSDSGFYLCAWSPSDSPLHFGNGTRLTVT.

For the CDR3, the DNA is TGCGCCAGCCGTGCCTTGGAGGCGAATGGCTACACCTTC. It specifies CASRALEANGYTF. The chain is built from TRBV5-1 and TRBJ1-2, with unresolved D. The V end lost 7 bases, the J end lost 6 bases, and 16 bases lay between the germline ends. CDR3 length: 13 amino acids. CDR1 and CDR2 from the germline V gene are SGHRS and YFSETQ.

The chain has TRBV14 and TRBJ1-3; D not resolved. This CDR3 has 13 residues. V was pared by 2 bases and J by 4 bases, with 6 bases between. Germline CDR1 and CDR2: SGHDN and FVKESK. CDR3 in DNA: TGTGCCAGCAGCCAATACAGAGGAAACACCATATATTTT. Its translation: CASSQYRGNTIYF.

This clone was recorded once. V and J are TRBV29-1 and TRBJ2-1, with D unclear. Deletions cut 7 bases from V and 12 bases from J, with 7 bases between. Per the germline V gene, CDR1 is SQVTM and CDR2 is ANQGSEA. The CDR3 has 8 residues. The CDR3 DNA sequence: TGCAGCGCGAACGGGCAGTTCTTC. Amino acid sequence: CSANGQFF.

This chain links TRBV6-5 with TRBJ1-2; unclear D gene. This CDR3 is built from 13 residues. Trimming took off 7 bases at V and 2 bases at J, with 11 bases between the two ends. Germline CDR1 MNHEY, CDR2 SVGAGI. The chain's CDR3 is CASTRTVNYGYTF. CDR3 nucleotide sequence: TGTGCCAGCACCAGGACGGTGAACTATGGCTACACCTTC.

The chain employs TRBV19 and TRBJ2-6; TRBD1 agrees at 7 bases. CDR1 LNHDA and CDR2 SQIVND come from the germline V gene (reference sequence). The CDR3 covers 15 residues. J gave up 2 bases and V 7 bases, and 5 bases lay outside the gene matches. The DNA of the CDR3 is TGTGCCAGTACCGGTGACAGGGCTGGGGCCAACGTCCTGACTTTC. Its protein is CASTGDRAGANVLTF. The full variable domain, with the rest looked up from reference TRBV19 and TRBJ2-6, is DGGITQSPKYLFRKEGQNVTLSCEQNLNHDAMYWYRQDPGQGLRLIYYSQIVNDFQKGDIAEGYSVSREKKESFPLTVTSAQKNPTAFYLCASTGDRAGANVLTFGAGSRLTVL.

This chain joins TRBV6-5 and TRBJ2-3; D call uncertain. The CDR3 has 15 amino acids. V lost 5 bases to trimming and J lost 0 bases, with 12 bases between them. Germline V gene data show CDR1 as MNHEY and CDR2 as SVGAGI. CDR3 sequence (DNA): TGTGCCAGCAGTCGGGTAGGGATGAGCACAGATACGCAGTATTTT. Translating gives CASSRVGMSTDTQYF.

The chain employs TRBV7-2 and TRBJ2-7, with 7 bases identical to TRBD1. The V gene's germline CDR1 is SGHTA and CDR2 FQGNSA. This CDR3 contains 15 residues. The V and J ends lost 4 bases and 2 bases, in that order; junction bases with no gene match: 8. CDR3 bases: TGTGCCAGCAGCTCCCGGGACAGCTATACCTACGAGCAGTACTTC. Translating it yields CASSSRDSYTYEQYF.